This T cell receptor beta chain came from a study of T cell responses to AZD1222 COVID-19 vaccine. The assay was immunoSEQ multiplex PCR, and TCRdb's table has in-frame clones only and misses some. The sample contains 95,000 to 150,000 clones, roughly 91% of which appear only once. Study findings and constraints: Reports indicate that nearly half of spike-specific TCRs are directed at unmutated variant regions. The number of AZD1222 recipients seropositive at baseline was only 6 or 7.

Concerning this clone itself: Antigen unknown.

The CDR3 spans 14 residues. V gave up 8 bases and J gave up 5 bases; unmatched junction bases: 12. The germline gives CDR1 SQVTM, CDR2 ANQGSEA. The material was peripheral blood, obtained on day 0 of MenACWY control vaccination. The V gene is TRBV29-1, the J gene TRBJ1-1; 9 bases fit TRBD1. The clonotype comes from an adult in good health. CDR3 residues: CSTPLQGAGTEAFF. CDR3 bases: TGCAGCACCCCCTTACAGGGGGCGGGTACTGAAGCTTTCTTT.